This section outlines one TCR beta chain sequence together with its context. TCRdb used MiXCR to reprocess the 5' RACE reads, holding one entry per CDR3 protein. The table includes some 690,000 distinct CDR3 sequences, about 20% detected once. The CDR3 runs 15 residues. With 4 bases removed from V and 6 bases from J, the gap between germline ends came to 19 bases. CDR1 and CDR2 from the germline V gene are ENHRY and SYGVKD. The data originate from a study of identical twins. These data were likewise used in another study, on T cells expressing NK-cell markers. Turning to that study: In the group of eight sequenced donors, seven were HCMV-seropositive and one was seronegative.

Material for sequencing was PBMCs. The genes are TRBV10-3 and TRBJ2-7; D unresolved. This sequence was found in a woman aged 18-29 years in good health. The CDR3 DNA is TGTGCCATCAGTGGTAGTGAGCCGGACCTAGGCGAGCAGTACTTC. Its protein is CAISGSEPDLGEQYF.